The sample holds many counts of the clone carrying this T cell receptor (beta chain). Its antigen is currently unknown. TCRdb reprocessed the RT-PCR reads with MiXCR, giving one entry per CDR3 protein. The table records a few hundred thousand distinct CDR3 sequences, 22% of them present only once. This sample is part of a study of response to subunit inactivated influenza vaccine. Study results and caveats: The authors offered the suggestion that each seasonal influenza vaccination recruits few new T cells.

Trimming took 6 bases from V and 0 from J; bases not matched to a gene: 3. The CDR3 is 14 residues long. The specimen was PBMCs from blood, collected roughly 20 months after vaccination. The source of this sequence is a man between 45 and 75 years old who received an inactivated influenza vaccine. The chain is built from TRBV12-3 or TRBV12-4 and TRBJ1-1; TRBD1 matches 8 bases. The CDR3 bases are TGTGCCAGCAGCAGACAGGGGTTGAACACTGAAGCTTTCTTT. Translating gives CASSRQGLNTEAFF.